Listed below are T cell receptor beta chains from one sample, sequenced in a study of a mutant IDH1 vaccine in newly diagnosed glioma. Some clones are missing from TCRdb's copy, which holds only in-frame ones; the method was immunoSEQ multiplex PCR. The repertoire includes 30,000 to 45,000 clones, 75% of them detected once, and roughly 10% sits in the top ten. Antigens of these TCRs are unknown. The sequencing used PBMCs, collected from a glioma patient whose treatment included an IDH1 peptide vaccine. These receptors all stem from a man aged 40-55 years with glioma. CDR3s include the opening cysteine and the closing phenylalanine or tryptophan. D genes are given only for firm matches. Part of the rows lack a size; the others show once, few, many or a class for expanded clones.

TRBJ2-2 15 TRBD1 TRBV25-1 NA CASGWTGLDTGELFF TGTGCCAGCGGCTGGACAGGGTTGGACACCGGGGAGCTGTTTTTT
TRBJ1-2 15 NA TRBV6-5 few CASSYLLTDSYGYTF TGTGCCAGCAGTTACCTACTCACGGACAGCTATGGCTACACCTTC
TRBJ1-2 14 TRBD1 TRBV7-2 few CASSESDRFSGYTF TGTGCCAGCAGCGAGTCGGACAGGTTCAGTGGCTACACCTTC
TRBJ1-5 14 TRBD1 TRBV4-1 NA CASSLTGGNQPQHF TGCGCCAGCAGCCTAACAGGGGGCAATCAGCCCCAGCATTTT
TRBJ1-1 14 NA TRBV5-1 NA CASSLVLGETEAFF TGCGCCAGCAGCTTGGTTCTAGGGGAGACTGAAGCTTTCTTT
TRBJ2-1 15 TRBD2 TRBV6-6 NA CASNPGLASYNEQFF TGTGCCAGCAACCCGGGACTAGCCTCCTACAATGAGCAGTTCTTC
TRBJ1-6 15 TRBD1 TRBV19 NA CASSRGQGDGSPLHF TGTGCCAGTAGTAGAGGACAGGGTGATGGTTCACCCCTCCACTTT
TRBJ2-7 14 TRBD2 TRBV11-3 NA CASSSFSGSREQYF TGTGCCAGCAGCTCGTTTAGCGGGAGTCGCGAGCAGTACTTC
TRBJ1-3 17 NA TRBV5-1 few CASSLVSQGATGNTIYF TGCGCCAGCAGCTTGGTGTCTCAGGGCGCCACTGGAAACACCATATATTTT
TRBJ2-1 13 NA TRBV10-1 NA CASSERADNEQFF TGCGCCAGCAGTGAGCGGGCCGACAATGAGCAGTTCTTC
TRBJ1-2 14 NA TRBV6-6 NA CASSSSLTAYGYTF NA
TRBJ1-2 14 NA TRBV18 NA CASSPDTGPYGYTF TGTGCCAGCTCCCCCGACACAGGCCCCTATGGCTACACCTTC
TRBJ2-1 17 TRBD2 TRBV5-1 NA CASSLEPSGRPYNEQFF TGCGCCAGCAGCTTGGAGCCTAGCGGGAGGCCCTACAATGAGCAGTTCTTC
TRBJ2-1 16 TRBD2 TRBV6-6 NA CASSFPSGSSYNEQFF TGTGCCAGCAGTTTCCCAAGCGGGAGCTCCTACAATGAGCAGTTCTTC
TRBJ1-1 13 NA TRBV27 NA CASSGVAVGEAFF TGTGCCAGCAGTGGCGTAGCGGTCGGTGAAGCTTTCTTT
TRBJ2-7 18 TRBD2 TRBV4-1 NA CASSHRRGTSGSSYEQYF TGCGCCAGCAGCCATAGACGAGGGACTAGCGGGAGCTCCTACGAGCAGTACTTC
TRBJ2-2 16 NA TRBV5-1 NA CASSAGGASNTGELFF TGCGCCAGCAGCGCGGGCGGGGCGTCGAACACCGGGGAGCTGTTTTTT
TRBJ1-4 15 TRBD1 TRBV18 NA CASSPRDSDNEKLFF TGTGCCAGCTCACCCAGGGACAGCGATAATGAAAAACTGTTTTTT
TRBJ1-1 12 NA TRBV29-1 NA CSAGDGNTEAFF TGCAGCGCAGGGGACGGGAACACTGAAGCTTTCTTT
TRBJ1-2 13 NA TRBV6-5 NA CASSYSAGYGYTF TGTGCCAGCAGTTACTCGGCGGGCTATGGCTACACCTTC
TRBJ2-3 14 NA TRBV19 NA CASSRVAARDTQYF TGTGCCAGTAGTAGGGTGGCAGCGCGAGATACGCAGTATTTT
TRBJ2-1 18 NA TRBV27 NA CASTYLPPRQSSYNEQFF TGTGCCAGCACTTACCTCCCGCCCCGGCAGAGCTCCTACAATGAGCAGTTCTTC
TRBJ1-4 16 NA TRBV4-3 NA CASSQGGSRANEKLFF TGCGCCAGCAGCCAGGGTGGGTCCAGGGCTAATGAAAAACTGTTTTTT
TRBJ2-3 15 NA TRBV27 NA CASSLNGRLTDTQYF TGTGCCAGCAGTTTAAACGGGCGCCTCACAGATACGCAGTATTTT
TRBJ2-1 12 NA TRBV6-6 NA CASSDGRTSQFF TGTGCCAGCAGTGATGGACGAACGTCGCAGTTCTTC
TRBJ1-5 13 NA TRBV19 once CASSGVGEQPQHF TGTGCCAGTAGTGGCGTAGGGGAGCAGCCCCAGCATTTT
TRBJ2-1 12 NA TRBV6-5 NA CASSSQNNEQFF TGTGCCAGCAGTTCACAAAACAATGAGCAGTTCTTC
TRBJ2-7 15 TRBD1 TRBV19 NA CASSISAQGAYEQYF TGTGCCAGTAGTATCTCAGCGCAGGGGGCCTACGAGCAGTACTTC
TRBJ2-7 16 TRBD2 TRBV10-1 NA CASTHRPPSGRYEQYF TGCGCCAGCACCCATCGTCCCCCTAGCGGGAGATACGAGCAGTACTTC
TRBJ2-5 15 NA TRBV10-3 NA CAISRTVDRQETQYF TGTGCCATCAGTAGGACAGTAGATCGCCAAGAGACCCAGTACTTC
TRBJ2-2 16 NA TRBV27 NA CASSPHGTLNTGELFF TGTGCCAGCAGTCCACACGGGACATTGAACACCGGGGAGCTGTTTTTT
TRBJ2-3 14 NA TRBV5-1 NA CASSLGQSTDTQYF TGCGCCAGCAGCTTGGGACAGAGCACAGATACGCAGTATTTT
TRBJ1-2 13 TRBD1 TRBV7-2 once CASSSRDRDGYTF TGTGCCAGCAGCTCCCGGGACAGGGATGGCTACACCTTC
TRBJ2-7 13 NA TRBV5-8 NA CASSRDPLYEQYF TGTGCCAGCAGCCGGGACCCCCTCTACGAGCAGTACTTC
TRBJ2-5 14 TRBD2 TRBV5-1 once CASSPASGQETQYF TGCGCCAGCAGCCCCGCTAGCGGTCAAGAGACCCAATACTTC
TRBJ1-1 13 NA TRBV7-8 few CASSGNSYTEAFF TGTGCCAGCAGCGGCAACAGCTACACTGAAGCTTTCTTT
TRBJ1-3 17 NA TRBV5-4 NA CASSPQGVGRSGNTIYF TGTGCCAGCAGCCCCCAAGGGGTAGGCCGATCTGGAAACACCATATATTTT
TRBJ1-1 17 NA TRBV28 few CASSGPLGTDINTEAFF TGTGCCAGCAGTGGACCGTTAGGGACGGATATAAACACTGAAGCTTTCTTT
TRBJ2-2 18 TRBD2 TRBV7-9 NA CASSSGTSGSWHTGELFF TGTGCCAGCAGCTCTGGGACTAGCGGGAGCTGGCACACCGGGGAGCTGTTTTTT
TRBJ2-2 16 TRBD2 TRBV5-1 few CASSSRLAGGTGELFF TGCGCCAGCAGCTCCCGACTAGCGGGAGGAACCGGGGAGCTGTTTTTT
TRBJ1-2 12 NA TRBV30 NA CGGQKANYGYTF TGTGGAGGACAGAAAGCTAACTATGGCTACACCTTC
TRBJ2-2 15 TRBD2 TRBV29-1 NA CSVEDVGLAPGELFF TGCAGCGTTGAAGATGTCGGACTAGCTCCCGGGGAGCTGTTTTTT
TRBJ2-5 15 NA TRBV2 NA CASSYTQRSQETQYF TGTGCCAGCAGTTATACCCAGCGGAGCCAAGAGACCCAGTACTTC
TRBJ2-7 14 TRBD2 TRBV5-6 NA CASSKTSGKYEQYF TGTGCCAGCAGCAAGACTAGCGGGAAATACGAGCAGTACTTC
TRBJ2-2 12 NA TRBV7-9 NA CASSLYTGELFF TGTGCCAGCAGCTTGTACACCGGGGAGCTGTTTTTT
TRBJ2-6 13 NA TRBV6-5 NA CASTKSGANVLTF TGTGCCAGCACCAAGAGTGGGGCCAACGTCCTGACTTTC
TRBJ2-1 15 TRBD1 TRBV2 NA CASNGEGTGALSQFF TGTGCCAGCAACGGCGAGGGGACAGGGGCCCTATCACAGTTCTTC
TRBJ1-2 13 NA TRBV5-4 NA CASSARRDYGYTF TGTGCCAGCAGCGCCCGAAGGGACTATGGCTACACCTTC
TRBJ2-4 14 NA TRBV6-1 NA CASSPLGGQNIQYF TGTGCCAGCAGTCCCTTGGGGGGGCAAAACATTCAGTACTTC